The text below deals with one T cell receptor (beta chain). Germline V gives CDR1 MNHEY, CDR2 SVGAGI. This CDR3 is 12 amino acids long. The V end lost 6 bases, the J end lost 5 bases, and 8 bases lay between the germline ends. The data originate from a study of control samples from healthy donors and cancer patients. Assay used: immunoSEQ multiplex PCR; TCRdb lists only in-frame clones, some missing. This sample has about 61,000 clones, with around 90% found just once. The clonotype originates from a man aged 55-75 years with colorectal cancer. The rearrangement uses TRBV6-5 and TRBJ1-5; possibly TRBD1 for D (5 bases). The specimen sequenced was PBMCs. Written as DNA, the CDR3 is TGTGCCAGCAGGGGGGGGGATCAGCCCCAGCATTTT. Amino acids: CASRGGDQPQHF.